This is a list of T cell receptor beta chains from one sample in a study of identifying expanded T cells in peripheral blood. Clones were sequenced by immunoSEQ multiplex PCR, and TCRdb holds only the in-frame ones, with some missing. Of around 120,000 clones detected, roughly 80% appear once; the ten largest clones hold 2.5% to 4%. The specimen sequenced was blood. These receptors came from a person aged 18 to 70 in good health. Both conserved end residues are part of each CDR3. The order of the fields is D gene, V gene, J gene, clone size, CDR3 protein, CDR3 DNA. The D gene is left open where the match is weak. Clone size is shown for a subset of rows, as once, few, many or a class of expanded clone.

-	TRBV19	TRBJ1-2	-	CASRKGQTNYGYTF	TGTGCCAGTAGAAAAGGACAGACTAACTATGGCTACACCTTC
-	TRBV11-3	TRBJ1-2	-	CASRDTTGARRSSGYTF	TGTGCCAGCAGGGATACAACCGGGGCAAGAAGGTCGAGTGGCTACACCTTC
-	TRBV7-8	TRBJ2-1	-	CASSLARGFSPGSYNEQFF	TGTGCCAGCAGCTTAGCGAGGGGATTCTCCCCTGGCTCCTACAATGAGCAGTTCTTC
-	TRBV19	TRBJ1-5	-	CASTMGQNQPQHF	TGTGCCAGTACCATGGGACAAAATCAGCCCCAGCATTTT
-	TRBV7-9	TRBJ2-1	few	CASSLGNEQFF	TGTGCCAGCAGCTTGGGTAATGAGCAGTTCTTC
-	TRBV7-2	TRBJ2-6	-	CASSLVPIGANVLTF	TGTGCCAGCAGCTTAGTCCCTATTGGGGCCAACGTCCTGACTTTC
-	TRBV7-8	TRBJ1-1	-	CASSPPSWSNTEAFF	TGTGCCAGCAGCCCCCCAAGTTGGTCGAACACTGAAGCTTTCTTT
-	TRBV7-9	TRBJ2-7	-	CASSMGGPPYEQYF	TGTGCCAGCAGCATGGGGGGGCCTCCCTACGAGCAGTACTTC
TRBD1	TRBV7-2	TRBJ1-3	-	CASSLSTGGGGNTIYF	TGTGCCAGCAGCCTATCAACAGGGGGCGGTGGAAACACCATATATTTT
-	TRBV5-1	TRBJ1-4	-	CASSLFETASNEKLFF	TGCGCCAGCAGCTTATTTGAGACAGCCTCTAATGAAAAACTGTTTTTT
-	TRBV30	TRBJ2-7	-	CAWRGTDLSQYF	TGTGCCTGGCGGGGGACAGATCTTAGCCAGTACTTC
TRBD2	TRBV27	TRBJ2-2	-	CASNALAGQVGELFF	TGTGCCAGCAACGCACTAGCGGGGCAGGTCGGGGAGCTGTTTTTT
TRBD1	TRBV28	TRBJ1-4	-	CASSLQGAGSEKLFF	TGTGCCAGCAGTCTACAGGGGGCGGGTAGTGAAAAACTGTTTTTT
-	TRBV7-9	TRBJ2-7	few	CASSLDHYEQYF	TGTGCCAGCAGCTTAGACCATTACGAGCAGTACTTC
-	TRBV6-5	TRBJ1-1	-	CASLIGTEAFF	TGTGCCAGCTTAATTGGCACTGAAGCTTTCTTT
-	TRBV27	TRBJ1-2	once	CASSWGQIGYGYTF	TGTGCCAGCAGTTGGGGCCAGATCGGCTATGGCTACACCTTC
TRBD1	TRBV11-3	TRBJ2-7	-	CASRQQGARLGEQYF	TGTGCCAGCAGACAACAGGGGGCACGTCTTGGCGAGCAGTACTTC
-	TRBV6-1	TRBJ2-1	-	CASSGRRWSYNEQFF	TGTGCCAGCAGTGGCAGACGTTGGTCCTACAATGAGCAGTTCTTC
-	TRBV7-2	TRBJ1-1	-	CASSPQIVNTEAFF	TGTGCCAGCAGCCCCCAAATAGTGAACACTGAAGCTTTCTTT
TRBD1	TRBV9	TRBJ2-3	-	CASSARQGMGTDTQYF	TGTGCCAGCAGCGCCAGACAGGGAATGGGCACAGATACGCAGTATTTT
TRBD2	TRBV19	TRBJ2-3	-	CASSMGLAGTDTQYF	TGTGCCAGTAGTATGGGACTAGCCGGCACAGATACGCAGTATTTT
TRBD1	TRBV5-6	TRBJ1-2	-	CASSPLTGGKVDYGYTF	TGTGCCAGCAGCCCTTTGACAGGGGGTAAGGTAGACTATGGCTACACCTTC
TRBD2	TRBV7-3	TRBJ2-1	-	CASSLSGGPSSSQFF	TGTGCCAGCAGCTTAAGCGGGGGGCCTTCCTCGTCACAGTTCTTC
-	TRBV29-1	TRBJ1-1	-	CSVDSGGQAFF	TGCAGCGTTGATTCGGGGGGGCAAGCTTTCTTT
-	TRBV21-1	TRBJ2-4	-	CASSKRCQIIKNIQYF	TGTGCCAGCAGCAAACGGTGCCAGATAATAAAAAACATTCAGTACTTC
TRBD2	TRBV9	TRBJ2-7	-	CASSGGGGPSYEQYF	TGTGCCAGCAGCGGTGGCGGGGGGCCGTCCTACGAGCAGTACTTC
-	TRBV19	TRBJ1-1	-	CASSMVGEFNREGGAFF	TGTGCCAGTAGTATGGTAGGGGAGTTTAACCGCGAAGGGGGGGCTTTCTTT
-	TRBV7-2	TRBJ2-1	-	CASSLGMYSNEQFF	TGTGCCAGCAGCTTAGGTATGTACTCCAATGAGCAGTTCTTC
TRBD1	TRBV10-3	TRBJ2-7	-	CAIAPGQGNEQYF	TGTGCCATAGCTCCGGGACAGGGGAACGAGCAGTACTTC
TRBD1	TRBV6-5	TRBJ1-6	-	CASKSTGDSSSPLHF	TGTGCCAGCAAATCGACAGGGGATTCATCCTCACCCCTCCACTTT
-	TRBV15	TRBJ2-3	-	CATSRDRGGDTQYF	TGTGCCACCAGCAGAGATCGGGGCGGAGATACGCAGTATTTT
-	TRBV30	TRBJ1-6	few	CAWSVQGGNSPLHF	TGTGCCTGGAGTGTACAAGGGGGTAATTCACCCCTCCACTTT
-	TRBV19	TRBJ2-1	-	CASSTGSSYNEQFF	TGTGCCAGTAGCACAGGGAGCTCCTACAATGAGCAGTTCTTC
TRBD1	TRBV19	TRBJ1-1	-	CASSIAFGTASEAFF	TGTGCCAGTAGTATAGCATTTGGGACAGCTTCCGAAGCTTTCTTT
-	TRBV11-3	TRBJ2-7	-	CASSPGLWYEQYF	TGTGCCAGCAGCCCGGGTCTGTGGTACGAGCAGTACTTC
-	TRBV11-3	TRBJ2-3	-	CASSRTITGLHVSDTQYF	TGTGCCAGCAGTCGAACTATAACAGGGCTGCATGTTTCGGATACGCAGTATTTT
-	TRBV18	TRBJ1-1	-	CASSPPGRLMNTEAFF	TGTGCCAGCTCACCACCGGGACGGTTAATGAACACTGAAGCTTTCTTT
-	TRBV7-6	TRBJ2-2	-	CASTIGTKNTGELFF	TGTGCCAGCACCATCGGGACAAAGAACACCGGGGAGCTGTTTTTT
TRBD2	TRBV11-2	TRBJ2-5	-	CASSSGGETQYF	TGTGCCAGCTCTAGCGGGGGGGAGACCCAGTACTTC
TRBD1	TRBV5-5	TRBJ1-2	-	CASSLTGQGYGYTF	TGTGCCAGCAGCTTGACCGGACAGGGCTATGGCTACACCTTC
-	TRBV27	TRBJ2-1	-	CASSFGGSNEQFF	TGTGCCAGCAGTTTTGGTGGTAGCAATGAGCAGTTCTTC
-	TRBV29-1	TRBJ1-2	-	CSVVGQGGFYGYTF	TGCAGCGTTGTGGGGCAGGGAGGATTCTATGGCTACACCTTC
-	TRBV6-5	TRBJ1-5	-	CASSSITGSNQPQHF	TGTGCCAGCAGTTCTATTACCGGGTCCAATCAGCCCCAGCATTTT
-	TRBV10-3	TRBJ1-2	-	CAISEDRLINYGYTF	TGTGCCATCAGTGAAGATCGCCTTATTAACTATGGCTACACCTTC
-	TRBV5-6	TRBJ2-4	-	CASSLDSKNIQYF	TGTGCCAGCAGCTTGGACAGCAAAAACATTCAGTACTTC
TRBD1	TRBV7-8	TRBJ1-5	-	CASSPRDRGSVRYQPQHF	TGTGCCAGCAGCCCCCGGGACAGGGGTTCCGTCAGATATCAGCCCCAGCATTTT
-	TRBV5-1	TRBJ2-1	-	CASSFLTGPPRSSYNEQFF	TGCGCCAGCAGCTTCTTGACAGGCCCCCCAAGGAGCTCCTACAATGAGCAGTTCTTC
TRBD1	TRBV11-2	TRBJ1-2	once	CASSLDDRALLRDYGYTF	TGTGCCAGCAGCTTAGATGACAGGGCCCTCCTCAGGGACTATGGCTACACCTTC
-	TRBV7-2	TRBJ1-5	-	CASSLGSEQPQHF	TGTGCCAGCAGCTTAGGATCGGAACAGCCCCAGCATTTT
TRBD1	TRBV6-1	TRBJ1-1	-	CASSLTGDTEAFF	TGTGCCAGCAGCCTAACAGGGGACACTGAAGCTTTCTTT
-	TRBV2	TRBJ2-2	-	CASRETATGELFF	TGTGCCAGCAGGGAGACTGCAACCGGGGAGCTGTTTTTT
-	TRBV7-2	TRBJ1-3	-	CASSFRHSRANTIYF	TGTGCCAGCAGCTTTAGGCACTCACGAGCGAACACCATATATTTT
-	TRBV11-2	TRBJ1-2	-	CASSLRQDGYTF	TGTGCCAGCAGCTTACGGCAGGATGGCTACACCTTC
TRBD2	TRBV7-2	TRBJ2-5	-	CASSSPERGATQYF	TGTGCCAGCAGCTCCCCTGAGCGGGGGGCGACCCAGTACTTC
TRBD1	TRBV19	TRBJ1-1	-	CASSIRTGGAPTEAFF	TGTGCCAGTAGTATCAGGACAGGGGGTGCGCCCACTGAAGCTTTCTTT
TRBD1	TRBV30	TRBJ2-7	-	CAWRGPTGKNSYEQYF	TGTGCCTGGAGGGGACCGACAGGGAAGAACTCCTACGAGCAGTACTTC
TRBD2	TRBV6-5	TRBJ2-1	-	CASSSGDHEQFF	TGTGCCAGCAGTAGCGGGGATCATGAGCAGTTCTTC
-	TRBV27	TRBJ2-7	once	CASSLNAPGFGYEQYF	TGTGCCAGCAGTTTAAACGCCCCGGGGTTTGGCTACGAGCAGTACTTC
-	TRBV11-1	TRBJ1-1	once	CASSSGGVGLNTEAFF	TGTGCCAGCAGCTCCGGGGGCGTAGGATTGAACACTGAAGCTTTCTTT
-	TRBV11-2	TRBJ2-7	-	CASSLVSGFRVEQYF	TGTGCCAGCAGCTTAGTTTCGGGTTTTAGGGTCGAGCAGTACTTC